A single T cell receptor (beta chain) is shown here with its context. The sample is drawn from a study of control samples from healthy donors and cancer patients. There are 16 residues in the CDR3. Germline V gene lookup returns CDR1 SGHRS and CDR2 YFSETQ. The V and J ends lost 1 base and 0 bases respectively, with 14 bases between them. Libraries were prepared by immunoSEQ multiplex PCR; TCRdb keeps only in-frame clonotypes and omits some of them. The data contain about 180,000 clones, more than 90% of them singletons. The sample comprised blood. This clonotype was obtained from a man between 25 and 39 years old in good health. The rearrangement joins TRBV5-1 to TRBJ2-7; either TRBD1 or TRBD2 may fit D (6 bases each). The CDR3 sequence is CASSLRRGEGSYEQYF. The DNA of the CDR3 is TGCGCCAGCAGCTTGAGGAGGGGGGAAGGCTCCTACGAGCAGTACTTC.